Following are 6 T cell receptor beta chains from one sample sequenced in a study of T cells in narcolepsy. Assay used: immunoSEQ multiplex PCR; TCRdb lists only in-frame clones, some missing. The table has 25,000 to 35,000 clones, around 83% seen once. The sample was memory (CD45RA-) CD4+ T cells from blood. The origin of the receptors is a human donor in good health.

The chain joins TRBV7-9 to TRBJ1-1; no firm D call. Germline loops: CDR1 SEHNR, CDR2 FQNEAQ (reference sequence). Trimming stripped 1 base from V and 1 base from J, with 7 bases between. The CDR3 is 14 residues long. CDR3 nucleotides: TGTGCCAGCAGCTTAGAAAGACAGAACACTGAAGCTTTCTTT. Its translation: CASSLERQNTEAFF.

As to this clone: Likely a read error: the CDR3 ends without its conserved phenylalanine or tryptophan. The rearrangement joins TRBV4-3 to TRBJ1-1; TRBD1 is a possible D gene (6 bases). Germline V gene data show CDR1 as LGHNA and CDR2 as YSLEER. This CDR3 has 17 residues. V lost 4 bases to trimming and J lost 0 bases, with 18 bases between them. For the CDR3, the DNA is TGCGCCAGCAGCCCTGGAACGGGGGGGGCCTTGAACACTGAAGCTTTCTAT. Translation gives CASSPGTGGALNTEAFY.

V usage is TRBV7-2 and J usage is TRBJ1-4; 9 bases fit TRBD1. Germline values: CDR1 SGHTA, CDR2 FQGNSA. The CDR3 sequence is 14 residues long. The trim removed 4 bases at V and 13 bases at J, leaving 10 bases unmatched. This chain's CDR3 is CASSSDQTGGGLFF. CDR3 coding DNA: TGTGCCAGCAGCTCCGATCAGACAGGGGGAGGACTGTTTTTT.

This clone was seen a handful of times. The chain links TRBV6-5 to TRBJ2-7; D is tentatively TRBD1 or TRBD2 (6 bases each). This CDR3 has 13 amino acids. V shed 5 bases and J shed 2 bases, with 10 bases lying between them. Germline lookup yields CDR1 MNHEY and CDR2 SVGAGI. The chain's CDR3 is CASSEGGPYEQYF. CDR3 nucleotides: TGTGCCAGCAGTGAGGGGGGACCCTACGAGCAGTACTTC.

The rearrangement uses TRBV5-6 and TRBJ1-6, with 7 bases matching TRBD1. The CDR3 is 11 residues long. Germline CDR1 and CDR2: SGHDT and YYEEEE. J gave up 14 bases and V 2 bases, and 1 base lay outside the gene matches. CDR3 protein: CASSFRGTLHF. The CDR3 nucleotides read TGTGCCAGCAGCTTCAGGGGGACCCTCCACTTT. The full variable domain, completed using reference TRBV5-6 and TRBJ1-6, is DAGVTQSPTHLIKTRGQQVTLRCSPKSGHDTVSWYQQALGQGPQFIFQYYEEEERQRGNFPDRFSGHQFPNYSSELNVNALLLGDSALYLCASSFRGTLHFGNGTRLTVT.

The J gene is TRBJ2-7, the V gene TRBV27; the D gene is possibly TRBD1 (6 bases). V dropped 2 bases and J dropped 3 bases, with 11 bases sitting between them. Germline CDR1 is MNHEY and CDR2 is SMNVEV (reference sequence). This CDR3 is 14 amino acids long. As DNA, the CDR3 is TGTGCCAGCAGTTTAGGGGGCCGGCTCTACGAGCAGTACTTC. Translating it yields CASSLGGRLYEQYF.